The 24 T cell receptor beta chains listed next were all sequenced from one sample in a study of OX40 agonist ivuxolimab in advanced cancers. Libraries were prepared by immunoSEQ multiplex PCR; TCRdb keeps only in-frame clonotypes and omits some of them. The table has over 14,000 clones, about 69% seen once. The sequencing here drew on CD4+ or CD8+ T cells sorted from blood, taken in a trial of the OX40 agonist ivuxolimab. The receptors here all came from an adult with an advanced solid tumor such as melanoma, head and neck, liver or kidney cancer.

The chain links TRBV10-3 to TRBJ2-7; D ambiguous. Germline V CDR1 and CDR2: ENHRY, SYGVKD. V gave up 10 bases and J gave up 2 bases, with 9 bases separating them. This CDR3 contains 11 residues. CDR3 sequence (DNA): TGTGCCACGACTGGAGCCTACGAGCAGTACTTC. This gives the protein CATTGAYEQYF.

The rearrangement uses TRBV29-1 and TRBJ2-4; no clear D gene. Germline CDR1 SQVTM, CDR2 ANQGSEA. V dropped 5 bases and J dropped 5 bases, with 19 bases sitting between them. The CDR3 spans 15 residues. The CDR3 spells CSVLRGSIKENIQYF. The CDR3 bases are TGCAGCGTTCTTCGTGGTTCCATAAAGGAAAACATTCAGTACTTC.

This chain links TRBV5-1 with TRBJ2-7, with a weak D call TRBD2 (6 bases). The CDR3 totals 15 residues. The V and J ends lost 1 base and 4 bases respectively, with 15 bases between them. Germline lookup yields CDR1 SGHRS and CDR2 YFSETQ. The CDR3 coding sequence is TGCGCCAGCAGCTTGACCGCCGGGGGTGGGTACGAGCAGTACTTC. Encoded protein: CASSLTAGGGYEQYF.

The V gene is TRBV28, the J gene TRBJ1-5, with D perhaps TRBD1 (5 bases). Trimming cost V 2 bases and J 2 bases, with 7 bases left between them. Germline V gives CDR1 MDHEN, CDR2 SYDVKM. The CDR3 covers 14 residues. The CDR3: CASSLMGGNQPQHF. The CDR3 DNA reads as TGTGCCAGCAGTTTAATGGGGGGCAATCAGCCCCAGCATTTT.

The chain recombines TRBV21-1 with TRBJ2-2; the table assigns TRBD2, which was not confirmed against the DNA. TRBV21-1 is a recognized pseudogene. This CDR3 is built from 16 residues. In DNA form, the CDR3 reads TGTGCCAGCAGCAAATGGGCGGGACTAGGCCCCGGGGAGCTGTTTTTT. Translating gives CASSKWAGLGPGELFF.

The V gene is TRBV30, the J gene TRBJ1-2; 10 bases agree with TRBD1. The CDR3 sequence is 16 residues long. The germline CDR1 and CDR2 sequences are GTSNPN and SVGIG (reference sequence). The J segment lost 5 bases and the V segment lost 2 bases, leaving 11 bases of the junction unmatched. The CDR3, as DNA: TGTGCCTGGAGTTGGTTTTCCTGGGACAGGGGATATGGCTACACCTTC. Translation: CAWSWFSWDRGYGYTF.

The genes are TRBV4-2 and TRBJ2-1; D gene ambiguous. The CDR3 runs 14 residues. Trimming shortened V by 1 base and J by 8 bases, and 12 bases separated the two germline ends. CDR1 and CDR2 (germline): LGHNA, YNFKEQ. Here the CDR3 reads CASSQVNLYDEQFF. CDR3 bases: TGTGCCAGCAGCCAAGTAAACCTGTACGATGAGCAGTTCTTC.

This chain links TRBV7-8 with TRBJ2-3; D is possibly TRBD1 or TRBD2 (5 bases each). V was cut by 4 bases and J by 4 bases, with 18 bases left in between. The CDR3 is 16 amino acids. Germline V gene sequence: CDR1 SGHVS, CDR2 FQNEAQ. Here the CDR3 DNA reads TGTGCCAGCAGCTCCCCCAGAGGGGACGATCCAGATACGCAGTATTTT. It is translated as CASSSPRGDDPDTQYF.

Only a few counts were recorded for this clone. V usage is TRBV5-6 and J usage is TRBJ2-3; D might be TRBD1 (6 bases). Per germline, CDR1 SGHDT and CDR2 YYEEEE. The CDR3 is 15 residues long. Trimming took 2 bases from V and 3 from J, leaving 13 bases between them. The CDR3 is CASSFHREITDTQYF. For the CDR3, the DNA is TGTGCCAGCAGCTTCCACAGGGAAATAACAGATACGCAGTATTTT.

V gene TRBV27 combines with J gene TRBJ2-5; D may match TRBD1 or TRBD2 (8 bases each). Germline-derived CDR1 and CDR2 are MNHEY and SMNVEV (reference sequence). V lost 0 bases to trimming and J lost 5 bases, with 19 bases between them. The CDR3 is 17 amino acids. The CDR3 coding sequence is TGTGCCAGCAGTTTATCGATAGGACAGGGACTAGGTGAGACCCAGTACTTC. Translation gives CASSLSIGQGLGETQYF.

The chain uses TRBV2 and TRBJ2-2; no clear D gene. This CDR3 comprises 11 residues. Looked up from germline, CDR1 is SNHLY and CDR2 is FYNNEI. Deletions cut 11 bases from V and 7 bases from J, with 11 bases between. CDR3 residues: CALSPGGELFF. CDR3 coding DNA: TGTGCCCTCTCACCGGGCGGGGAGCTGTTTTTT.

The chain joins TRBV7-3 to TRBJ2-2; no clear D gene. This CDR3 region has 12 residues. Between the trimmed V and J ends, which lost 2 bases and 8 bases, there was a span of 6 bases. Looked up from germline, CDR1 is SGHTA and CDR2 is FQGTGA. As DNA, the CDR3 is TGTGCCAGCAGCTTAGGAGCTGGGGAGCTGTTTTTT. It codes for CASSLGAGELFF.

The J gene is TRBJ2-2, the V gene TRBV19; the D gene is possibly TRBD2 (5 bases). Trimming shortened V by 2 bases and J by 6 bases, and 10 bases separated the two germline ends. Germline assignment: CDR1 LNHDA and CDR2 SQIVND (reference sequence). The CDR3 contains 14 residues. The CDR3 nucleotides are TGTGCCAGTAGTATATCCGAGGGCCCCGGGGAGCTGTTTTTT. Amino acid sequence: CASSISEGPGELFF.

This clone was observed a handful of times. The chain is built from TRBV19 and TRBJ2-5, with 8 bases that match TRBD1. Germline CDR1 reads LNHDA; CDR2 reads SQIVND (reference sequence). Trimming removed 5 bases from V and 2 bases from J; junction bases left unmatched: 7. CDR3 length: 15 residues. CDR3 nucleotides: TGTGCCAGTAGTCTGCGGACAGGGCCACAAGAGACCCAGTACTTC. Translation: CASSLRTGPQETQYF.

The CDR3 DNA reads as TGCGCCAGCAGCCAAGTATGGGCAGTGTATACCTTTGGCTACACCTTC. Its protein product is CASSQVWAVYTFGYTF. The rearrangement joins TRBV4-3 to TRBJ1-2; D is ambiguous. The length of the CDR3 is 16 residues. Germline CDR1 reads LGHNA; CDR2 reads YSLEER. Trimming removed 1 base from V and 7 bases from J, with 19 bases in between.

J is TRBJ2-7 and V is TRBV7-2, with a weak D call TRBD1 (6 bases). The V end lost 5 bases, the J end lost 7 bases, and 12 bases lay between the germline ends. Germline V gives CDR1 SGHTA, CDR2 FQGNSA. The CDR3 is 12 amino acids. The CDR3 nucleotides are TGTGCCAGCAGCACTAACAGGGTTGAGCAGTACTTC. Residues: CASSTNRVEQYF. The full variable domain, with the rest looked up from reference TRBV7-2 and TRBJ2-7, is GAGVSQSPSNKVTEKGKDVELRCDPISGHTALYWYRQSLGQGLEFLIYFQGNSAPDKSGLPSDRFSAERTGGSVSTLTIQRTQQEDSAVYLCASSTNRVEQYFGPGTRLTVT.

V is TRBV28 and J is TRBJ2-3, with D unclear. The V gene's germline CDR1 is MDHEN and CDR2 SYDVKM. CDR3 size: 17 residues. With 1 base removed from V and 6 bases from J, the gap between germline ends came to 20 bases. This CDR3 reads CASSLFPPESVADTQYF. CDR3 DNA: TGTGCCAGCAGTTTATTCCCCCCGGAGTCCGTAGCCGATACGCAGTATTTT.

J is TRBJ2-1 and V is TRBV6-4; the match to TRBD2 covers 13 bases. The length of the CDR3 is 14 residues. From germline, CDR1 is MRHNA and CDR2 SNTAGT. With V trimmed by 5 bases and J by 10 bases, 5 bases remained unmatched. The CDR3: CASSSGTSGAEQFF. DNA for the CDR3: TGTGCCAGCAGTTCCGGGACTAGCGGGGCGGAGCAGTTCTTC.

The chain recombines TRBV27 with TRBJ1-5; 9 bases are a match to TRBD1. CDR3 length: 15 amino acids. Trimming took 5 bases from V and 4 from J; bases not matched to a gene: 6. Germline CDR1 reads MNHEY; CDR2 reads SMNVEV (reference sequence). CDR3 in amino acids: CASSPPGQGNQPQHF. In DNA, the CDR3 is TGTGCCAGCAGTCCCCCGGGACAGGGAAATCAGCCCCAGCATTTT.

The rearrangement uses TRBV19 and TRBJ2-1; 12 nucleotides agree with TRBD1. This CDR3 is built from 16 residues. Trimming removed 3 bases from V and 2 bases from J; junction bases left unmatched: 2. Germline V gives CDR1 LNHDA, CDR2 SQIVND (reference sequence). CDR3 residues: CASSMGTGGPYNEQFF. As DNA, the CDR3 is TGTGCCAGTAGTATGGGGACAGGGGGCCCCTACAATGAGCAGTTCTTC.

In this sample, this clone turned up a few times. The CDR3 region has the DNA TGTGCCAGCAGTGAATCTAGCGGGAGTACCGGGGAGCTGTTTTTT. It codes for CASSESSGSTGELFF. The chain joins TRBV6-4 to TRBJ2-2, with 10 bases lining up with TRBD2. The V gene end was trimmed by 3 bases and the J gene end by 5 bases; junction bases not matched to a gene: 3. Germline lookup yields CDR1 MRHNA and CDR2 SNTAGT. CDR3 length: 15 amino acids.

Note on this clone: One junction end disagrees with the germline gene, perhaps due to a read error. The rearrangement joins TRBV4-2 to TRBJ1-1; tentatively, D is TRBD1 (5 bases). The V gene's germline CDR1 is LGHNA and CDR2 YNFKEQ. The CDR3 totals 16 residues. The CDR3 region is CASSQEPGQLNTEAFF. The CDR3 region has the DNA TGTGCCAGCAGCCAAGAGCCAGGACAATTGAATACTGAAGCTTTCTTT.

The V call is TRBV6-4, the J call TRBJ2-7; 12 bases agree with TRBD1. The CDR3 contains 19 residues. Germline CDR1 and CDR2: MRHNA and SNTAGT. Losses at the gene ends were 7 bases for V and 4 bases for J; bases not matched to a gene: 20. CDR3 in amino acids: CASTLGPPHRDRGPYEQYF. The CDR3 coding sequence is TGTGCCAGCACCTTGGGCCCCCCTCACCGGGACAGGGGGCCTTACGAGCAGTACTTC.

The J gene is TRBJ2-1, the V gene TRBV6-5; D is perhaps TRBD2 (6 bases). This CDR3 contains 14 residues. The germline CDR1 and CDR2 sequences are MNHEY and SVGAGI. The ends were cut back, 5 bases at V and 6 bases at J, with 14 bases in the middle. The CDR3 loop is CASSQTGTVNEQFF. For the CDR3, the DNA is TGTGCCAGCAGTCAGACCGGGACTGTCAATGAGCAGTTCTTC.